These T cell receptor beta chains were read from a single sample in a study of CD8 T cells in ankylosing spondylitis. One entry per CDR3 protein, called by TCRdb with MiXCR from the 5' RACE reads. Seen here are approximately 250,000 distinct CDR3 sequences, roughly a quarter observed once, and the top ten hold more than 0.6%. Sequenced input: blood, either unsorted or a sorted T cell fraction (not recorded which). These receptors originate from a male donor with ankylosing spondylitis or in good health (not recorded which). The CDR3 runs from the conserved cysteine through the conserved F or W. A row's size may be missing; if present it is once, few, many or a size class.

>TRBV20-1|many|TRBJ1-3
CSARVGNTIYF
>TRBV6-1|once|TRBJ1-5
CASSRDRGGNQPQHF
>TRBV20-1|.|TRBJ1-1
CSATLVEKMNTEAFF
>TRBV29-1|few|TRBJ2-5
CSVGPGRLSVGETQYF
>TRBV20-1|.|TRBJ2-1
CSPRQGPYNEQFF
>TRBV29-1|many|TRBJ2-5
CSLIGEEETQYF
>TRBV12-3/TRBV12-4|few|TRBJ2-7
CASSHNGYEQYF
>TRBV28|many|TRBJ2-6
CASSARTGSFSGANVLTF
>TRBV10-2|few|TRBJ2-1
CASRGLVGNEQFF
>TRBV20-1|.|TRBJ2-7
CSARDFDQGSSYEQYF